This T cell receptor beta chain came from a study of T cells after yellow fever vaccination. Findings and caveats of the study: The CD4 compartment and the CD8 compartment contained a small share of clonotypes in common. Reappearance after the booster was observed for most primary-vaccination clones (about 96% CD4, around 90% CD8).

One entry per CDR3 protein, called by TCRdb with MiXCR from the 5' RACE reads. Here the sample spans roughly 250,000 distinct CDR3 sequences, 10% to 15% being singletons. This CDR3 is built from 14 residues. Germline values: CDR1 SGHTA, CDR2 FQGNSA. Germline trimming cut 8 bases from V and 1 base from J; bases unmatched to any gene: 1. The table lists this clonotype with a few counts. No antigen is known for it. Sequences were derived from CD4+ T cells sorted from PBMCs, sampled 45 days after the yellow fever booster vaccination. The rearrangement links TRBV7-2 to TRBJ2-7; 14 nucleotides align to TRBD2. This TCR derives from a man in his thirties or forties who received the YFV17D yellow fever vaccine. The chain's CDR3 is CASRLAGGSYEQYF. CDR3 bases: TGTGCCAGCCGACTAGCGGGAGGGTCCTACGAGCAGTACTTC.